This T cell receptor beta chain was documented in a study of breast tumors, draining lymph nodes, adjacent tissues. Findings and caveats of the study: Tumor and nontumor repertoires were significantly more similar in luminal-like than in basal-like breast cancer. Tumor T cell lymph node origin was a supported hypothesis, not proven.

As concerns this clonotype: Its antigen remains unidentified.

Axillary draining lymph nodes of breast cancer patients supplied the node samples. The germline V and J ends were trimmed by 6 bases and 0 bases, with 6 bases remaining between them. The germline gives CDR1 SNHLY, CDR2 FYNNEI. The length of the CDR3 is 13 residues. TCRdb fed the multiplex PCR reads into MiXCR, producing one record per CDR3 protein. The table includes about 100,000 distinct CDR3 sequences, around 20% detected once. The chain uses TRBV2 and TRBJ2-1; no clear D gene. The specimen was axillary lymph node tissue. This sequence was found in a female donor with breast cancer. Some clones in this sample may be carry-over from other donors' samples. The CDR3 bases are TGTGCCAGCAGACTAAGCTCCTACAATGAGCAGTTCTTC. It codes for CASRLSSYNEQFF.